This TCR beta chain was obtained from a study of blood T cell repertoires in COVID-19. Overall study: COVID-19 samples collected from the United States, Italy and Spain covered acute and convalescent phases. Sample material is recorded as cDNA or gDNA derived from T cells, B-cell-depleted T cells, or PBMCs.

While infection was still active, Seattle patients were enrolled and then followed longitudinally. Authors' data handling: Reference gene primer amplification in the assay estimated nucleated cell counts. The method was immunoSEQ multiplex PCR; TCRdb's version includes in-frame clones alone and lacks a portion of them. The DNA was the basis for D and trimming; V, J and clone size are from that table. The table has a few hundred thousand clones, 89% seen once. V was cut by 6 bases and J by 6 bases, with 12 bases left in between. Germline V gene data show CDR1 as ENHRY and CDR2 as SYGVKD. The CDR3 covers 13 residues.

Input material: peripheral blood. This TCR derives from a young woman with COVID-19, enrolled during active disease. The rearrangement links TRBV10-3 to TRBJ2-1, with a possible D match to TRBD2 (6 bases). CDR3 sequence reads: CAIRAGGANEQFF. CDR3 nucleotide sequence: TGTGCCATCAGGGCTGGCGGGGCCAATGAGCAGTTCTTC.